The rows below give T cell receptor beta chains drawn from one sample of a study of shared clonotypes between healthy human individuals. TCRdb's copy holds only in-frame clones and misses some; the assay was immunoSEQ multiplex PCR. Among hundreds of thousands of clones, approximately 96% were seen once, and the ten largest hold 0.095% to 0.13%. The sample comprised naive CD8+ T cells sorted from blood. These receptors originate from a woman aged 30 to 39 in good health. Both conserved end residues are part of each CDR3. The order of the fields is clone size, D gene, J gene, V gene, CDR3 protein, CDR3 DNA. The D gene is left open where the match is weak. The size field is filled for only some rows; it gives once, few, many or a size class.

clone_size: .
d_call: .
j_call: TRBJ2-7
v_call: TRBV28
cdr3_aa: CASSPIGGLWEQYF
cdr3_nt: TGTGCCAGCAGTCCCATAGGGGGGCTCTGGGAGCAGTACTTC

clone_size: .
d_call: TRBD1
j_call: TRBJ2-7
v_call: TRBV6-5
cdr3_aa: CASGTGMGEQYF
cdr3_nt: TGTGCCAGTGGGACAGGCATGGGCGAGCAGTACTTC

clone_size: .
d_call: .
j_call: TRBJ2-1
v_call: TRBV6-6
cdr3_aa: CASSPSGRGHYNEQFF
cdr3_nt: TGTGCCAGCAGTCCATCTGGCAGGGGACACTACAATGAGCAGTTCTTC

clone_size: .
d_call: .
j_call: TRBJ2-5
v_call: TRBV5-4
cdr3_aa: CASSLSGSGETQYF
cdr3_nt: TGTGCCAGCAGCTTGTCTGGGAGCGGTGAGACCCAGTACTTC

clone_size: .
d_call: .
j_call: TRBJ1-1
v_call: TRBV25-1
cdr3_aa: CASSIQDSTEAFF
cdr3_nt: TGTGCCAGCAGTATCCAGGACTCTACTGAAGCTTTCTTT

clone_size: .
d_call: TRBD1
j_call: TRBJ1-2
v_call: TRBV6-1
cdr3_aa: CASIRTGEGYTF
cdr3_nt: TGTGCCAGCATTCGGACAGGGGAAGGCTACACCTTC

clone_size: once
d_call: .
j_call: TRBJ1-1
v_call: TRBV28
cdr3_aa: CASGIGGGNTEAFF
cdr3_nt: TGTGCCAGCGGGATAGGTGGTGGAAACACTGAAGCTTTCTTT

clone_size: .
d_call: .
j_call: TRBJ2-7
v_call: TRBV5-1
cdr3_aa: CASSLRQAVGYEQYF
cdr3_nt: TGCGCCAGCAGCTTGCGGCAGGCGGTGGGATACGAGCAGTACTTC

clone_size: .
d_call: TRBD2
j_call: TRBJ2-7
v_call: TRBV18
cdr3_aa: CASSPEREGTYEQYF
cdr3_nt: TGTGCCAGCTCACCGGAGCGGGAGGGAACCTACGAGCAGTACTTC

clone_size: .
d_call: .
j_call: TRBJ1-2
v_call: TRBV9
cdr3_aa: CASSGNRQNYNYGYTF
cdr3_nt: TGTGCCAGCAGCGGAAATAGACAGAACTATAACTATGGCTACACCTTC

clone_size: .
d_call: TRBD1
j_call: TRBJ2-2
v_call: TRBV5-4
cdr3_aa: CASSLERTGITGELFF
cdr3_nt: TGTGCCAGCAGCTTGGAGAGGACAGGAATCACCGGGGAGCTGTTTTTT

clone_size: .
d_call: .
j_call: TRBJ2-1
v_call: TRBV10-3
cdr3_aa: CAIASGINEQFF
cdr3_nt: TGTGCCATCGCCTCCGGTATCAATGAGCAGTTCTTC

clone_size: .
d_call: TRBD2
j_call: TRBJ2-1
v_call: TRBV6-5
cdr3_aa: CASSETSGVRDEQFF
cdr3_nt: TGTGCCAGCAGCGAGACTAGCGGGGTTAGGGATGAGCAGTTCTTC

clone_size: .
d_call: TRBD1
j_call: TRBJ2-2
v_call: TRBV13
cdr3_aa: CASTHTGGSTGELFF
cdr3_nt: TGTGCCAGCACTCACACAGGGGGTAGCACCGGGGAGCTGTTTTTT

clone_size: .
d_call: .
j_call: TRBJ2-7
v_call: TRBV6-5
cdr3_aa: CASSLGVSDEQYF
cdr3_nt: TGTGCCAGCAGCTTGGGGGTATCTGACGAGCAGTACTTC

clone_size: .
d_call: .
j_call: TRBJ2-1
v_call: TRBV5-5
cdr3_aa: CASSFGGNNEQFF
cdr3_nt: TGTGCCAGCAGCTTTGGTGGTAACAATGAGCAGTTCTTC

clone_size: .
d_call: .
j_call: TRBJ2-7
v_call: TRBV27
cdr3_aa: CASSLTRDIYEQYF
cdr3_nt: TGTGCCAGCAGTTTAACGAGGGACATCTACGAGCAGTACTTC

clone_size: once
d_call: TRBD2
j_call: TRBJ2-7
v_call: TRBV27
cdr3_aa: CASSFGTSGRYEQYF
cdr3_nt: TGTGCCAGCAGTTTCGGGACTAGCGGGAGATACGAGCAGTACTTC

clone_size: .
d_call: TRBD2
j_call: TRBJ2-1
v_call: TRBV5-1
cdr3_aa: CASSLVGLGDIEQFF
cdr3_nt: TGCGCCAGCAGCTTGGTGGGACTAGGTGATATTGAGCAGTTCTTC

clone_size: .
d_call: TRBD1
j_call: TRBJ2-1
v_call: TRBV19
cdr3_aa: CASSKGSGTGVDVTNEQFF
cdr3_nt: TGTGCCAGTAGTAAAGGCTCCGGGACAGGGGTGGACGTCACGAATGAGCAGTTCTTC

clone_size: .
d_call: .
j_call: TRBJ1-1
v_call: TRBV19
cdr3_aa: CASRTDNTEAFF
cdr3_nt: TGTGCCAGTAGAACGGACAACACTGAAGCTTTCTTT

clone_size: .
d_call: TRBD2
j_call: TRBJ2-3
v_call: TRBV14
cdr3_aa: CASSQTSATDTQYF
cdr3_nt: TGTGCCAGCAGCCAGACTAGCGCCACAGATACGCAGTATTTT

clone_size: .
d_call: .
j_call: TRBJ2-5
v_call: TRBV28
cdr3_aa: CASSNPGTQYF
cdr3_nt: TGTGCCAGCAGTAACCCGGGGACCCAGTACTTC

clone_size: .
d_call: TRBD2
j_call: TRBJ2-1
v_call: TRBV5-6
cdr3_aa: CASSFRLAGTSYNEQFF
cdr3_nt: TGTGCCAGCAGCTTTCGACTAGCGGGGACCTCCTACAATGAGCAGTTCTTC

clone_size: .
d_call: .
j_call: TRBJ1-2
v_call: TRBV27
cdr3_aa: CASSPQSGYGYTF
cdr3_nt: TGTGCCAGCAGTCCTCAATCAGGGTATGGCTACACCTTC

clone_size: once
d_call: TRBD2
j_call: TRBJ2-4
v_call: TRBV6-5
cdr3_aa: CASRNKREWDIQYF
cdr3_nt: TGTGCCAGCAGAAATAAGCGGGAATGGGACATTCAGTACTTC

clone_size: .
d_call: TRBD1
j_call: TRBJ1-5
v_call: TRBV28
cdr3_aa: CASSFGSGGALQPQHF
cdr3_nt: TGTGCCAGCAGTTTCGGGTCAGGGGGCGCTTTACAGCCCCAGCATTTT

clone_size: .
d_call: .
j_call: TRBJ1-1
v_call: TRBV28
cdr3_aa: CASSFLKLNTEAFF
cdr3_nt: TGTGCCAGCAGTTTTCTGAAACTGAACACTGAAGCTTTCTTT

clone_size: .
d_call: TRBD2
j_call: TRBJ2-3
v_call: TRBV19
cdr3_aa: CASSILTSGRIPDTQYF
cdr3_nt: TGTGCCAGTAGTATACTGACTAGCGGGAGGATCCCAGATACGCAGTATTTT

clone_size: once
d_call: .
j_call: TRBJ1-3
v_call: TRBV19
cdr3_aa: CASSWENSGNTIYF
cdr3_nt: TGTGCCAGTAGTTGGGAGAACTCTGGAAACACCATATATTTT

clone_size: .
d_call: .
j_call: TRBJ1-2
v_call: TRBV9
cdr3_aa: CASSVDWSGGYGYTF
cdr3_nt: TGTGCCAGCAGCGTAGACTGGAGTGGGGGTTATGGCTACACCTTC

clone_size: once
d_call: TRBD1
j_call: TRBJ2-7
v_call: TRBV14
cdr3_aa: CARSGTVSYEQYF
cdr3_nt: TGTGCCAGATCCGGGACAGTCTCCTACGAGCAGTACTTC

clone_size: .
d_call: TRBD1
j_call: TRBJ1-2
v_call: TRBV11-2
cdr3_aa: CASSLDPRTGSHGYTF
cdr3_nt: TGTGCCAGCAGCTTAGATCCCCGGACAGGGTCCCATGGCTACACCTTC

clone_size: .
d_call: .
j_call: TRBJ1-5
v_call: TRBV6-1
cdr3_aa: CASSVRTSSRDQPQHF
cdr3_nt: TGTGCCAGCAGTGTCCGGACCTCCTCTAGGGATCAGCCCCAGCATTTT

clone_size: .
d_call: TRBD1
j_call: TRBJ2-7
v_call: TRBV28
cdr3_aa: CASSISTGTGSPYEQYF
cdr3_nt: TGTGCCAGCAGTATCAGTACCGGGACAGGGTCCCCGTACGAGCAGTACTTC

clone_size: .
d_call: .
j_call: TRBJ2-2
v_call: TRBV27
cdr3_aa: CASSFGGRVTGELFF
cdr3_nt: TGTGCCAGCAGTTTCGGAGGAAGGGTGACCGGGGAGCTGTTTTTT

clone_size: .
d_call: .
j_call: TRBJ1-1
v_call: TRBV6-5
cdr3_aa: CASSYGFLTEAFF
cdr3_nt: TGTGCCAGCAGTTACGGATTCTTGACTGAAGCTTTCTTT

clone_size: .
d_call: TRBD1
j_call: TRBJ1-5
v_call: TRBV6-1
cdr3_aa: CASSESLDRGRGQPQHF
cdr3_nt: TGTGCCAGCAGTGAATCGCTGGACAGGGGGCGCGGTCAGCCCCAGCATTTT

clone_size: .
d_call: .
j_call: TRBJ1-2
v_call: TRBV27
cdr3_aa: CASKTAANGYTF
cdr3_nt: TGTGCCAGCAAAACAGCAGCGAATGGCTACACCTTC

clone_size: .
d_call: TRBD2
j_call: TRBJ2-7
v_call: TRBV29-1
cdr3_aa: CSVGLAGVPYEQYF
cdr3_nt: TGCAGCGTTGGGCTAGCGGGAGTGCCCTACGAGCAGTACTTC

clone_size: .
d_call: .
j_call: TRBJ1-2
v_call: TRBV30
cdr3_aa: CALGGNYGYTF
cdr3_nt: TGTGCTTTGGGGGGTAACTATGGCTACACCTTC

clone_size: .
d_call: .
j_call: TRBJ2-1
v_call: TRBV4-1
cdr3_aa: CASSTQGGNEQFF
cdr3_nt: TGCGCCAGCAGCACCCAGGGTGGCAATGAGCAGTTCTTC

clone_size: .
d_call: .
j_call: TRBJ1-1
v_call: TRBV28
cdr3_aa: CASINQVRNTEAFF
cdr3_nt: TGTGCCAGTATAAACCAGGTACGGAACACTGAAGCTTTCTTT

clone_size: .
d_call: TRBD1
j_call: TRBJ1-5
v_call: TRBV2
cdr3_aa: CASSTGGAGLQPQHF
cdr3_nt: TGTGCCAGCAGTACAGGGGGCGCGGGGTTGCAGCCCCAGCATTTT

clone_size: .
d_call: TRBD1
j_call: TRBJ2-5
v_call: TRBV27
cdr3_aa: CASSVTGDRETQYF
cdr3_nt: TGTGCCAGCAGTGTCACAGGGGACCGAGAGACCCAGTACTTC

clone_size: .
d_call: .
j_call: TRBJ2-7
v_call: TRBV27
cdr3_aa: CASSLIGGSYEQYF
cdr3_nt: TGTGCCAGCAGTTTAATCGGCGGCTCCTACGAGCAGTACTTC

clone_size: .
d_call: TRBD2
j_call: TRBJ2-7
v_call: TRBV27
cdr3_aa: CASSPGLHSYEQYF
cdr3_nt: TGTGCCAGCAGTCCGGGACTACACTCCTACGAGCAGTACTTC

clone_size: .
d_call: TRBD2
j_call: TRBJ2-1
v_call: TRBV15
cdr3_aa: CATSLAESNEQFF
cdr3_nt: TGTGCCACCAGCCTAGCGGAAAGCAATGAGCAGTTCTTC

clone_size: .
d_call: TRBD1
j_call: TRBJ2-5
v_call: TRBV9
cdr3_aa: CASSVGGQGTGEQYF
cdr3_nt: TGTGCCAGCAGCGTAGGGGGACAGGGGACGGGTGAGCAGTACTTC

clone_size: .
d_call: TRBD2
j_call: TRBJ2-1
v_call: TRBV2
cdr3_aa: CASSEEASGIGLTSYNEQFF
cdr3_nt: TGTGCCAGCAGTGAAGAGGCTAGCGGGATTGGGTTAACCTCCTACAATGAGCAGTTCTTC

clone_size: .
d_call: .
j_call: TRBJ1-1
v_call: TRBV27
cdr3_aa: CASSPQGIAEAFF
cdr3_nt: TGTGCCAGCAGTCCCCAGGGGATCGCTGAAGCTTTCTTT

clone_size: .
d_call: TRBD2
j_call: TRBJ2-5
v_call: TRBV2
cdr3_aa: CASSPTSGEETQYF
cdr3_nt: TGTGCCAGCAGCCCGACTAGCGGAGAAGAGACCCAGTACTTC

clone_size: .
d_call: .
j_call: TRBJ1-1
v_call: TRBV28
cdr3_aa: CASSVTGIEAFF
cdr3_nt: TGTGCCAGCAGTGTGACAGGAATTGAAGCTTTCTTT